The sequence of this T cell receptor beta chain was determined in a study of blood T cell repertoires in COVID-19. About the research overall: Sites across the United States, Italy and Spain contributed samples from acute and convalescent COVID-19. Sample material is recorded as cDNA or gDNA derived from T cells, B-cell-depleted T cells, or PBMCs.

Generated by immunoSEQ multiplex PCR, the TCRdb table keeps only in-frame clones and is missing some. The sample carries around 300,000 clones, about 85% recorded once. This study enrolled people aged 18 to 89 from under 25 US geographic areas. This clone was seen a single time. This CDR3 contains 14 residues. The germline V gene encodes CDR1 SGHTS and CDR2 YDEGEE. V shed 1 base and J shed 4 bases, with 9 bases lying between them. The specimen sequenced was PBMCs or T cells enriched from blood (not recorded which). The sequence was obtained from a woman in her 50s who had recovered from COVID-19. This chain connects TRBV5-8 to TRBJ1-5; D gene ambiguous. Here the CDR3 DNA reads TGTGCCAGCAGCTTGTTGGGAGGGAATCAGCCCCAGCATTTT. This encodes CASSLLGGNQPQHF.